Listed below are T cell receptor beta chains from one sample, sequenced in a study of cytomegalovirus exposure and HLA in healthy donors. TCRdb's copy holds only in-frame clones and misses some; the assay was immunoSEQ multiplex PCR. Of under 200,000 clones listed, roughly 70% were seen once; the top ten hold around 1.5%. The sample consisted of PBMCs. Every receptor here comes from a girl between 5 and 17 years old in good health and CMV-seronegative. Each CDR3 is given with its conserved first and last residue. Each record gives: J gene, clone size, D gene, CDR3 length, V gene, CDR3 protein, CDR3 DNA. The D gene is left open where the match is weak. Clone size is stated in some rows and not others, as once, few, many or a class when expanded.

j_call: TRBJ1-6
clone_size: few
d_call: TRBD1
cdr3_length: 13
v_call: TRBV29-1
cdr3_aa: CSVGTGEGSPLHF
cdr3_nt: TGCAGCGTGGGGACAGGGGAAGGATCACCCCTCCACTTT

j_call: TRBJ1-3
clone_size: NA
d_call: NA
cdr3_length: 15
v_call: TRBV9
cdr3_aa: CASSPGLYSGNTIYF
cdr3_nt: TGTGCCAGCAGCCCCGGACTGTACTCTGGAAACACCATATATTTT

j_call: TRBJ2-1
clone_size: NA
d_call: TRBD1
cdr3_length: 17
v_call: TRBV4-1
cdr3_aa: CASSQVLSQGAGNEQFF
cdr3_nt: TGCGCCAGCAGCCAAGTACTATCACAGGGGGCGGGTAATGAGCAGTTCTTC

j_call: TRBJ2-7
clone_size: NA
d_call: NA
cdr3_length: 14
v_call: TRBV6-1
cdr3_aa: CASRNRGLSYEQYF
cdr3_nt: TGTGCCAGCAGGAACAGGGGACTTTCCTACGAGCAGTACTTC

j_call: TRBJ1-5
clone_size: NA
d_call: TRBD1
cdr3_length: 14
v_call: TRBV9
cdr3_aa: CASSVGQDPSPQHF
cdr3_nt: TGTGCCAGCAGCGTGGGACAGGACCCTTCGCCCCAGCATTTT

j_call: TRBJ2-1
clone_size: NA
d_call: TRBD2
cdr3_length: 17
v_call: TRBV7-2
cdr3_aa: CASSSRRALAVYNEQFF
cdr3_nt: TGTGCCAGCAGTTCCCGCCGGGCACTAGCGGTTTACAATGAGCAGTTCTTC

j_call: TRBJ2-7
clone_size: NA
d_call: TRBD2
cdr3_length: 13
v_call: TRBV6-1
cdr3_aa: CASSELAGYEQYF
cdr3_nt: TGTGCCAGCAGTGAACTAGCGGGCTACGAGCAGTACTTC

j_call: TRBJ1-2
clone_size: NA
d_call: NA
cdr3_length: 14
v_call: TRBV6-5
cdr3_aa: CASSYSGRNYGYTF
cdr3_nt: TGTGCCAGCAGTTACTCGGGCAGGAACTATGGCTACACCTTC

j_call: TRBJ2-5
clone_size: NA
d_call: TRBD2
cdr3_length: 13
v_call: TRBV4-2
cdr3_aa: CASSQAGVETQYF
cdr3_nt: TGTGCCAGCAGCCAGGCGGGGGTTGAGACCCAGTACTTC

j_call: TRBJ2-1
clone_size: NA
d_call: TRBD1
cdr3_length: 14
v_call: TRBV6-5
cdr3_aa: CASSKGTGNNEQFF
cdr3_nt: TGTGCCAGCAGTAAGGGGACAGGGAACAATGAGCAGTTCTTC

j_call: TRBJ2-1
clone_size: NA
d_call: TRBD1
cdr3_length: 15
v_call: TRBV29-1
cdr3_aa: CSVEARGQGSNEQFF
cdr3_nt: TGCAGCGTTGAAGCCCGGGGACAGGGAAGCAATGAGCAGTTCTTC

j_call: TRBJ2-5
clone_size: NA
d_call: NA
cdr3_length: 15
v_call: TRBV5-4
cdr3_aa: CASSSLSGGGETQYF
cdr3_nt: TGTGCCAGCAGCTCACTTAGTGGGGGAGGAGAGACCCAGTACTTC

j_call: TRBJ2-1
clone_size: NA
d_call: NA
cdr3_length: 13
v_call: TRBV6-5
cdr3_aa: CASSWGASGEQFF
cdr3_nt: TGTGCCAGCAGTTGGGGGGCTAGCGGAGAGCAGTTCTTC

j_call: TRBJ1-1
clone_size: NA
d_call: NA
cdr3_length: 11
v_call: TRBV12-5
cdr3_aa: CASDPTGEAFF
cdr3_nt: TGTGCTAGTGATCCGACAGGTGAAGCTTTCTTT

j_call: TRBJ1-2
clone_size: NA
d_call: NA
cdr3_length: 13
v_call: TRBV27
cdr3_aa: CASSTGTRYGYTF
cdr3_nt: TGTGCCAGCAGCACAGGGACGAGGTATGGCTACACCTTC

j_call: TRBJ1-5
clone_size: NA
d_call: TRBD1
cdr3_length: 14
v_call: TRBV6-5
cdr3_aa: CASSRGTGDQPQHF
cdr3_nt: TGTGCCAGCAGTAGAGGGACAGGGGATCAGCCCCAGCATTTT

j_call: TRBJ1-1
clone_size: NA
d_call: TRBD1
cdr3_length: 14
v_call: TRBV29-1
cdr3_aa: CSVDLTGGNTEAFF
cdr3_nt: TGCAGCGTAGATCTAACAGGGGGTAACACTGAAGCTTTCTTT

j_call: TRBJ1-1
clone_size: once
d_call: NA
cdr3_length: 14
v_call: TRBV29-1
cdr3_aa: CSVYAWTPNTEAFF
cdr3_nt: TGCAGCGTTTACGCGTGGACTCCGAACACTGAAGCTTTCTTT

j_call: TRBJ1-5
clone_size: once
d_call: NA
cdr3_length: 18
v_call: TRBV7-9
cdr3_aa: CASSLAGGDRVLNQPQHF
cdr3_nt: TGTGCCAGCAGCTTAGCTGGGGGCGACAGAGTACTCAATCAGCCCCAGCATTTT

j_call: TRBJ2-1
clone_size: NA
d_call: TRBD1
cdr3_length: 14
v_call: TRBV7-9
cdr3_aa: CASSFYSGGNEQFF
cdr3_nt: TGTGCCAGCAGCTTCTACTCAGGGGGTAATGAGCAGTTCTTC